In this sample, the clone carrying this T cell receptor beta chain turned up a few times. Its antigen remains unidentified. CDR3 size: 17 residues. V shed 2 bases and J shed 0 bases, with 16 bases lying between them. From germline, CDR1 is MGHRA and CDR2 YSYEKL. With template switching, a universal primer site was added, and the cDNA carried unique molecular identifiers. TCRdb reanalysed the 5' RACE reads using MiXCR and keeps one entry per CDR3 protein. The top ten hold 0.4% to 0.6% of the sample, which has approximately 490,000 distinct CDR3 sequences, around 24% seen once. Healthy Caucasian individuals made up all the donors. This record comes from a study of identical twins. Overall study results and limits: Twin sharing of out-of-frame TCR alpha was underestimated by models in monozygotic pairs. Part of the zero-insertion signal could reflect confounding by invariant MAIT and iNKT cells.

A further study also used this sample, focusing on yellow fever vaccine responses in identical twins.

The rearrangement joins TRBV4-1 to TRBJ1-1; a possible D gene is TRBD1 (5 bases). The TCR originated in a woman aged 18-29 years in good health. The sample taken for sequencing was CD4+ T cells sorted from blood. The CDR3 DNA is TGCGCCAGCAGCCAAACTCGGGGCTCTATAGTGAACACTGAAGCTTTCTTT. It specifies CASSQTRGSIVNTEAFF.